These T cell receptor beta chains were read from a single sample in a study of T cell repertoires in cytomegalovirus infection. Using its own MiXCR run on the reads, TCRdb lists one record per CDR3 protein. The sample has 450,000 to 600,000 distinct CDR3 sequences, approximately 42% seen once. For these receptors, no antigen is known. Sequencing was performed on cultured PBMCs, taken from culture after CMV antigen stimulation. The receptors stem from a human donor in good health (CMV status not recorded). Some clones in this sample may be carry-over from other donors' samples. The CDR3 runs from the conserved cysteine through the conserved F or W. The order of the fields is V gene, CDR3 protein.

TRBV6-2/TRBV6-3 | CASSYNLAGSQETQYF
TRBV2 | CAVRVRRGGDGEQFF
TRBV11-3 | CASGKSGELFF
TRBV19 | CASSKGTDNYNEQFF
TRBV7-2 | CASSLGGSMNTEAFF
TRBV10-3 | CAIRTTENTEAFF
TRBV12-3/TRBV12-4 | CASSGLAREQYF
TRBV11-3 | CASSKIGGGSYNEQFF
TRBV5-6 | CASSVGAPNEQFF
TRBV7-6 | CASSLREEGTQYF
TRBV11-2 | CASSLDRKGLGQPQHF
TRBV28 | CASSLSRPFEQYF
TRBV6-1 | CASSEGWQRTYEQYF
TRBV6-2/TRBV6-3 | CASGLTGSYNEQFF
TRBV7-4 | CASSSRGTATYNEQFF
TRBV7-2 | CASRGTSGMGYEQYF
TRBV12-3/TRBV12-4 | CASSFAGTGYTTDTQYF
TRBV5-4 | CASSHNRGRIRNTEAFF
TRBV12-3/TRBV12-4 | CASSFGSNNEQFF
TRBV12-3/TRBV12-4 | CASGWTGGFTEAFF
TRBV5-8 | CASSRGRGFNYGYTF
TRBV7-9 | CASSHLGGSSGRPTYSTDTQYF
TRBV6-7 | CASRPETKRGLKNRSSYNEQFF
TRBV7-8 | CASSLRDGAHGYTF
TRBV6-5 | CASSYSGGLYYGYTF
TRBV7-2 | CASSVRARGGTDTQYF
TRBV7-6 | CASSLVGLGQETQYF
TRBV3-1 | CASSQANRENTNNEQFF
TRBV7-2 | CASSLDRKNTEAFF
TRBV2 | CASSELPYNEQFF
TRBV6-1 | CASSDTGGGAEAFF
TRBV11-2 | CASSPETGQGHEQYF
TRBV20-1 | CSARDGDRDYSNQPQHF
TRBV7-2 | CASSPDLATSYEQYF
TRBV7-2 | CASSLRLAGGPSYEQYF
TRBV7-2 | CASSLGAGTGDSPLHF
TRBV20-1 | CSARGAETDTQYF
TRBV20-1 | CTRDSENLDGYTF
TRBV20-1 | CSANPKGASTEAFF
TRBV7-2 | CASSPQRGGWDEQFF
TRBV18 | CASSPPMGQPQHF
TRBV7-2 | CASSGTGSVNNQPQHF
TRBV9 | CASSLRDGRTDTQYF
TRBV7-9 | CASSVSPTGRTGELFF
TRBV7-8 | CASSLDGHSNQPQHF
TRBV29-1 | CSVEETALNTEAFF